This T cell receptor beta chain was sequenced during a study of blood T cell repertoires in COVID-19. V was cut by 0 bases and J by 5 bases, with 12 bases left in between. The CDR3 extends over 15 amino acids. In germline, CDR1 is SGHNT, CDR2 YYREEE (reference sequence). Exposed enrollees had met someone with a PCR-confirmed or clinician-diagnosed COVID-19 case at some point within the 2 weeks before study entry. Clones were read by immunoSEQ multiplex PCR, and TCRdb kept only the in-frame ones, dropping some. The table has about 320,000 clones, 85% to 95% seen once. This receptor was taken from a woman aged 25 to 39 who had been exposed to COVID-19. This chain joins TRBV5-4 and TRBJ1-5; D remains unclear. The sample comprised PBMCs or T cells enriched from blood (not recorded which). This CDR3 is CASSLGPEVHQPQHF. The CDR3, as DNA: TGTGCCAGCAGCTTGGGCCCGGAGGTCCATCAGCCCCAGCATTTT.